A selection of T cell receptor beta chains follows, all from one sample in a study of T-cell memory formation after mild COVID-19. Using its own MiXCR run on the 5' RACE reads, TCRdb lists one record per CDR3 protein. There are around 310,000 distinct CDR3 sequences in the sample; 13% to 15% occur only once, and under 25% lies in the top ten. Specimen: PBMCs or a T cell subset sorted from them (not recorded which). The receptors stem from a young man who had mild COVID-19 (a few samples of this study predate the infection). Cell type and time point are not known. Each CDR3 is given with its conserved first and last residue. D genes are given only for firm matches. Only part of the rows carry a size: once, few, many, or a class if the clone is expanded.

. TRBJ2-2 . TRBV29-1 CSVEVSTGELFF TGCAGCGTTGAAGTGAGCACCGGGGAGCTGTTTTTT
. TRBJ2-5 TRBD1 TRBV3-1 CASSQPRQGAAGRKETQYF TGTGCCAGCAGCCAGCCTAGACAGGGGGCGGCAGGCAGGAAGGAGACCCAGTACTTC
few TRBJ1-4 . TRBV7-9 CASSFRVGEKLFF TGTGCCAGCAGCTTCAGGGTCGGCGAAAAACTGTTTTTT
few TRBJ2-5 . TRBV20-1 CSAQGTKETQYF TGCAGTGCCCAAGGGACCAAAGAGACCCAGTACTTC
few TRBJ2-3 TRBD2 TRBV7-2 CASSLGLAGGVDTQYF TGTGCCAGCAGCTTAGGGCTAGCGGGGGGGGTAGATACGCAGTATTTT
. TRBJ2-3 . TRBV5-1 CASRDLGGTDTQYF TGCGCCAGCAGGGATCTCGGCGGGACAGATACGCAGTATTTT
few TRBJ2-5 TRBD1 TRBV12-3/TRBV12-4 CASSDRDRAETQYF TGTGCCAGCAGTGACAGGGACAGGGCAGAGACCCAGTACTTC
few TRBJ2-5 TRBD2 TRBV20-1 CSARQERLAGGTGETQYF TGCAGTGCTAGGCAAGAACGACTAGCGGGGGGCACGGGAGAGACCCAGTACTTC
few TRBJ2-7 . TRBV12-3/TRBV12-4 CASSLMAGVYEQYF TGTGCCAGCAGTTTAATGGCAGGGGTGTACGAGCAGTACTTC
many TRBJ2-3 . TRBV15 CATSRDKGLLDTQYF TGTGCCACCAGCAGAGATAAGGGCCTACTAGATACGCAGTATTTT
few TRBJ2-1 TRBD2 TRBV29-1 CSQRMWSGGSNEQFF TGCAGCCAGAGGATGTGGAGCGGGGGGAGCAATGAGCAGTTCTTC
. TRBJ1-1 TRBD1 TRBV6-6 CASRVRQGITEAFF TGTGCCAGCAGGGTTAGACAGGGCATCACTGAAGCTTTCTTT
. TRBJ2-3 . TRBV24-1 CATNSQGTDTQYF TGTGCCACCAATTCACAGGGAACAGATACGCAGTATTTT
. TRBJ1-3 . TRBV7-2 CASSGQSSGNTIYF TGTGCCAGCAGTGGGCAGAGCTCTGGAAACACCATATATTTT
few TRBJ2-3 TRBD1 TRBV7-8 CASRPLRDRGSDTQYF TGTGCCAGCAGACCGCTCCGGGACAGGGGATCCGATACGCAGTATTTT